The clone carrying this T cell receptor (beta chain) showed up many times. Researchers attached unique molecular identifiers to individual cDNA molecules. TCRdb re-called the 5' RACE reads through MiXCR, storing one row per CDR3 protein. The sample has over 20,000 distinct CDR3 sequences; about 5% are singletons. Trimming left V 4 bases short and J 0 bases short, with 8 bases between. Germline CDR1 and CDR2: SGHRS and YFSETQ. There are 14 residues in the CDR3. The sample comes from a study of early T cells in non-severe SARS-CoV-2 infection. Study background: Sequencing targeted bulk RNA from unsorted whole blood, leaving chains unpaired.

Sequencing used whole blood. The gene calls are TRBV5-1 and TRBJ2-1, with D tentatively TRBD1 (6 bases). This clonotype originated in an adult who was a healthcare worker with PCR-confirmed SARS-CoV-2 infection or an uninfected control (not recorded which). CDR3 sequence (DNA): TGCGCCAGCAGCGGACAGAGCTCCTACAATGAGCAGTTCTTC. This translates into CASSGQSSYNEQFF. Drawing the rest from reference TRBV5-1 and TRBJ2-1, the complete variable domain is KAGVTQTPRYLIKTRGQQVTLSCSPISGHRSVSWYQQTPGQGLQFLFEYFSETQRNKGNFPGRFSGRQFSNSRSEMNVSTLELGDSALYLCASSGQSSYNEQFFGPGTRLTVL.